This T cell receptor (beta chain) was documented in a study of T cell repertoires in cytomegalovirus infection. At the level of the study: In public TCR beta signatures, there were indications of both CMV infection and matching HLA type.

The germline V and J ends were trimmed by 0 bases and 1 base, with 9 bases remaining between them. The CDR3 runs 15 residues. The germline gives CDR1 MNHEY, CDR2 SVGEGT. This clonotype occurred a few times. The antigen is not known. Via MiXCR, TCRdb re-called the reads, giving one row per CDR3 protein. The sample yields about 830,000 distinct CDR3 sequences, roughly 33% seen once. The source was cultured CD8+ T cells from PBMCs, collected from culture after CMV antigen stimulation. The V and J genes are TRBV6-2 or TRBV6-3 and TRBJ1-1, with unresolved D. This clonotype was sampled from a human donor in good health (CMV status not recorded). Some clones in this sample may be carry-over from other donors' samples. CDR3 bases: TGTGCCAGCAGTTACTCTGATTTGGGGAACACTGAAGCTTTCTTT. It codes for CASSYSDLGNTEAFF.